Shown below are 3 T cell receptor beta chains from a single sample sequenced in a study of CD8+ T cells in alopecia areata. RNA, once extracted, was reverse transcribed into cDNA for use as the sequencing template. Clones were sequenced by immunoSEQ multiplex PCR, and TCRdb holds only the in-frame ones, with some missing. Among roughly 200,000 clones, almost 65% were seen once, and the ten largest hold 1.7%. The material sequenced was CD4+ T cells sorted from blood, taken at week 0. The receptor set was obtained from a human donor with alopecia areata.

This clone occurred a few times. The genes are TRBV29-1 and TRBJ1-1; TRBD1 aligns across 7 bases. The ends lost 7 bases at V and 1 base at J; junction bases unmatched: 6. Per germline, CDR1 SQVTM and CDR2 ANQGSEA. The CDR3 consists of 13 residues. The CDR3 loop is CSAADRRNTEAFF. Written as DNA, the CDR3 is TGCAGCGCTGCGGACAGGAGGAACACTGAAGCTTTCTTT. Full variable domain (missing parts from reference TRBV29-1 and TRBJ1-1): SAVISQKPSRDICQRGTSLTIQCQVDSQVTMMFWYRQQPGQSLTLIATANQGSEATYESGFVIDKFPISRPNLTFSTLTVSNMSPEDSSIYLCSAADRRNTEAFFGQGTRLTVV.

Comments on this clone: At the DNA level, this CDR3 is encoded by other sequences in the same sample as well. The rearrangement joins TRBV7-8 to TRBJ2-1, with a possible D match to TRBD2 (5 bases). CDR1 and CDR2 (germline): SGHVS, FQNEAQ. Deletions cut 1 base from V and 7 bases from J, with 8 bases between. The CDR3 consists of 13 residues. CDR3 bases: TGTGCCAGCAGCTTAGGCGGGCCGAATGAGCAGTTCTTC. Encoded protein: CASSLGGPNEQFF. Complete variable domain (other parts from reference TRBV7-8 and TRBJ2-1): GAGVSQSPRYKVAKRGQDVALRCDPISGHVSLFWYQQALGQGPEFLTYFQNEAQLDKSGLPSDRFFAERPEGSVSTLKIQRTQQEDSAVYLCASSLGGPNEQFFGPGTRLTVL.

The CDR3 is CASSSGQGATEAFF. The CDR3 DNA reads as TGTGCCAGCAGCTCGGGACAGGGGGCGACTGAAGCTTTCTTT. The J gene is TRBJ1-1, the V gene TRBV7-9; 12 nucleotides align to TRBD1. The V segment lost 4 bases and the J segment 5 bases; nucleotides outside the gene matches: 2. CDR1 is SEHNR, CDR2 FQNEAQ, per germline (reference sequence). This CDR3 comprises 14 residues. Drawing the rest from reference TRBV7-9 and TRBJ1-1, the complete variable domain is DTGVSQNPRHKITKRGQNVTFRCDPISEHNRLYWYRQTLGQGPEFLTYFQNEAQLEKSRLLSDRFSAERPKGSFSTLEIQRTEQGDSAMYLCASSSGQGATEAFFGQGTRLTVV.